This TCR beta chain was sequenced in a study of blood T cells in healthy people across ages. It was with a sample-barcoded 5' primer and a J-beta primer mix that a second PCR of about 6 to 12 cycles was run. In TCRdb, the 5' RACE reads were re-called with MiXCR into one record per CDR3 protein. The repertoire consists of about 830,000 distinct CDR3 sequences, with approximately 67% occurring once and the leading ten covering around a quarter. V was pared by 5 bases and J by 6 bases, with 6 bases between. The CDR3 consists of 11 residues. Points from the study as a whole: Roughly linear age-related decline in beta diversity appeared, significant by age approximately 40. Nothing was known about donor CMV status, and this possibly confounded expanded clonotype changes.

This clonotype was observed a handful of times. Its cognate antigen is unknown. Input material: blood. The chain recombines TRBV12-3 or TRBV12-4 with TRBJ2-3; D is uncertain. The sequence came from a man aged 25-45 years in good health. CDR3 in amino acids: CASSQMDTQYF. CDR3 sequence (DNA): TGTGCCAGCAGTCAGATGGATACGCAGTATTTT.